These 11 T cell receptor beta chains share one sample of origin, sequenced in a study of PD-L1 blockade in urothelial cancer. The data were produced by immunoSEQ multiplex PCR, yet TCRdb's version contains in-frame clones alone and is incomplete. The table includes tens of thousands of clones, approximately 86% detected once. Time point noted: pretreatment peripheral blood. Sequences were derived from PBMCs, sampled around atezolizumab (anti-PD-L1) treatment. The receptors come from a man aged 55 to 70 with urothelial cancer.

This rearrangement joins TRBV2 to TRBJ1-2; D call uncertain. The CDR3 has 16 residues. V lost 8 bases and J 3 bases, leaving 22 bases between the germline ends. CDR1 is SNHLY, CDR2 FYNNEI, per germline. CDR3 bases: TGTGCCAGCTCAATGTTGCAAGGCAGTGCGGACTATGGCTACACCTTC. Amino acids: CASSMLQGSADYGYTF.

This chain joins TRBV4-2 and TRBJ1-2, with D possibly matching TRBD1 (5 bases). Trimming shortened V by 1 base and J by 4 bases, and 13 bases separated the two germline ends. The germline CDR1 and CDR2 sequences are LGHNA and YNFKEQ. This CDR3 region has 15 residues. Written as DNA, the CDR3 is TGTGCCAGCAGCCAAGTCCGAAGTCAGGGCTATGGCTACACCTTC. Translating gives CASSQVRSQGYGYTF.

V and J are TRBV6-5 and TRBJ2-3; D uncertain. Per the germline V gene, CDR1 is MNHEY and CDR2 is SVGAGI. Trimming took off 0 bases at V and 1 base at J, with 8 bases between the two ends. The CDR3 length is 15 residues. The chain's CDR3 is CASSYSYSRTDTQYF. DNA for the CDR3: TGTGCCAGCAGTTACTCGTACAGCCGCACAGATACGCAGTATTTT.

J is TRBJ1-5 and V is TRBV7-2; 7 nucleotides line up with TRBD1. The CDR3 totals 14 residues. The trim removed 6 bases at V and 2 bases at J, leaving 4 bases unmatched. Germline CDR1 reads SGHTA; CDR2 reads FQGNSA. The CDR3 DNA follows: TGTGCCAGCAGGCCAGGGGGTGGCAATCAGCCCCAGCATTTT. Encoded protein: CASRPGGGNQPQHF.

The CDR3 reads CASSLEGDRPYGYTF. The DNA of the CDR3 is TGTGCCAGCAGCTTGGAGGGGGACAGACCCTATGGCTACACCTTC. The chain carries TRBV5-5 and TRBJ1-2, with TRBD1 matching over 7 bases. CDR3 length equals 15 residues. In germline, CDR1 is SGHKS, CDR2 YYEKEE (reference sequence). Trimming at V came to 0 bases and at J to 4 bases, leaving 6 bases not matched to a gene.

The rearrangement links TRBV6-6 to TRBJ2-7, with D perhaps matching TRBD2 (5 bases). CDR1 is MNHNY, CDR2 SVGAGI, per germline (reference sequence). The CDR3 consists of 12 residues. V lost 8 bases and J lost 7, with 15 bases in between. This chain's CDR3 is CASLNSRREQYF. The CDR3 region has the DNA TGTGCCAGCTTGAATTCCAGGAGGGAGCAGTACTTC.

The chain joins TRBV23-1 to TRBJ1-1; 9 positions agree with TRBD1. TRBV23-1 qualifies as an ORF whose function is uncertain. With V trimmed by 6 bases and J by 1 base, 12 bases remained unmatched. The CDR3 is 17 residues long. The CDR3 sequence: CASRMTKDRGENTEAFF. Written as DNA, the CDR3 is TGCGCCAGCAGAATGACGAAGGACAGGGGAGAGAACACTGAAGCTTTCTTT.

This chain uses TRBV18 with TRBJ1-5, with D perhaps TRBD1 (5 bases). Trimming took off 3 bases at V and 5 bases at J, with 11 bases between the two ends. The V gene's germline CDR1 is KGHSH and CDR2 LQKENI. This CDR3 spans 14 amino acids. CDR3 region: CASSPGALDQPQHF. The CDR3 nucleotides read TGTGCCAGCTCACCTGGGGCTCTCGATCAGCCCCAGCATTTT.

The rearrangement links TRBV6-5 to TRBJ2-7, with 8 nucleotides matching TRBD2. Germline V CDR1 and CDR2: MNHEY, SVGAGI. This CDR3 has 15 residues. Unmatched junction bases numbered 10, after V lost 5 bases and J lost 4 bases. As DNA, the CDR3 is TGTGCCAGCAGTACCCAGCGGGGGCCAGGGTACGAGCAGTACTTC. It yields the protein CASSTQRGPGYEQYF.

Comments on this clone: Relative to the germline gene, one junction end is altered; a read error may explain this. The V gene is TRBV7-7, the J gene TRBJ2-5; D gene ambiguous. The CDR3 runs to 15 residues. Per the germline V gene, CDR1 is SSHAT and CDR2 is FNYEAQ (reference sequence). CDR3 residues: CASTPLRLQQETQYF. In nucleotides, the CDR3 is TGTGCTAGCACCCCCCTGCGGCTTCAGCAAGAGACCCAGTACTTC. The full variable domain, its missing parts supplied by reference TRBV7-7 and TRBJ2-5, is GAGVSQSPRYKVTKRGQDVTLRCDPISSHATLYWYQQALGQGPEFLTYFNYEAQPDKSGLPSDRFSAERPEGSISTLTIQRTEQRDSAMYRCASTPLRLQQETQYFGPGTRLLVL.

This chain links TRBV5-1 with TRBJ1-2, with TRBD1 matching 8 bases. CDR1 and CDR2 from the germline V gene are SGHRS and YFSETQ. V trimming: 3 bases; J trimming: 4 bases; junction bases outside the gene matches: 8. The CDR3 has 15 amino acids. The CDR3: CASSYPTGDSYGYTF. The DNA of the CDR3 is TGCGCCAGCAGCTACCCGACAGGGGACAGCTATGGCTACACCTTC.